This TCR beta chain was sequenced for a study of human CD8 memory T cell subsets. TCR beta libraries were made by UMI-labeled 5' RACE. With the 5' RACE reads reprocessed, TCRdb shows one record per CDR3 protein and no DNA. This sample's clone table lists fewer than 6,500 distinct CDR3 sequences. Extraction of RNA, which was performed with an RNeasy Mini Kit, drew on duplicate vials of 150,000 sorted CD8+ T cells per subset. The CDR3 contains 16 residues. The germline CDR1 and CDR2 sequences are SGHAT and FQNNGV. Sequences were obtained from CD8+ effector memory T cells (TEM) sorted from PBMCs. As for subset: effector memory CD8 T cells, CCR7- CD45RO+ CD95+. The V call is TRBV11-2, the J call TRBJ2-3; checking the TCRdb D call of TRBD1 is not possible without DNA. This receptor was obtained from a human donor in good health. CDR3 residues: CASSLGEGAATDTQYF.